The subject of this entry is one TCR beta chain. What it binds is not known. Trimming removed 4 bases at V and 4 bases at J, with 14 bases between. Germline V lookup: CDR1 MGHRA, CDR2 YSYEKL. The CDR3 spans 14 residues. This record belongs to a study of T cell repertoires in cytomegalovirus infection. Across the study: In the study, CMV epitopes included recently identified HLA-C-restricted and well-studied HLA-B-restricted ones. Both CMV infection and a matching HLA type were indicated by public TCR beta signatures.

TCRdb reprocessed the reads via MiXCR and lists one record per CDR3 protein. The data contain roughly 500,000 distinct CDR3 sequences, roughly a third of them singletons. Broader study findings: Based on cumulative public TCR beta family frequency, carriers of CMV plus the relevant HLA were identified. CMV-specific TCR beta clonotypes restricted by HLA-C were the ones dominating the ex vivo response.

V and J are TRBV4-1 and TRBJ2-7; no reliable D call. The TCR originated in a human donor in good health (CMV status not recorded). Some clones in this sample may be carry-over from other donors' samples. Material: cultured PBMCs, obtained from culture after CMV antigen stimulation. The CDR3 region has the DNA TGCGCCAGCAGCCCGACGAAGGCAGAATACGAGCAGTACTTC. It translates to CASSPTKAEYEQYF.